The sequence of this T cell receptor beta chain was determined in a study of Ad26.COV2.S vaccination and SARS-CoV-2 variants. Overall study results and limits: It was vaccine recipients, not placebo recipients, who had the higher spike-specific TCR breadth.

Treatment: roughly 19 received Ad26.COV2.S at low or high dose, single or two shots; about 5 received placebo; per-sample allocation not given. Collection of the samples took place on day 63 after the first injection of vaccine or placebo. Some clones are missing from TCRdb's copy, which holds only in-frame ones; the method was immunoSEQ multiplex PCR. Of about 680,000 clones in the sample, roughly 90% were seen once. Per the germline V gene, CDR1 is MNHEY and CDR2 is SVGAGI. This CDR3 has 13 residues. Trimming cost V 2 bases and J 4 bases, with 6 bases left between them. Points on this clone: Its cognate antigen is unknown. The sample has other DNA sequences that encode this CDR3 too.

The sequence came from a person aged 18 to 59 who received the Ad26.COV2.S COVID-19 vaccine or a placebo. The material was peripheral blood, obtained in a trial of Ad26.COV2.S vaccine versus placebo. This chain connects TRBV6-5 to TRBJ1-5, with D tentatively TRBD1 (5 bases). The CDR3 region is CASSYGGNQPQHF. CDR3 nucleotide sequence: TGTGCCAGCAGTTACGGGGGAAATCAGCCCCAGCATTTT.